This is a list of T cell receptor beta chains from one sample in a study of radiotherapy plus CTLA-4 blockade in lung cancer. Assay: immunoSEQ multiplex PCR; the TCRdb copy retains only in-frame clones and omits some. In the table there are about 76,000 clones, approximately 80% of which are singletons. The sequencing here drew on peripheral blood, taken from a patient treated with radiotherapy plus ipilimumab. Receptor source: a human donor with non-small cell lung cancer who had stable disease on radiotherapy plus ipilimumab. Both conserved end residues are part of each CDR3. The order of the fields is clone size, V gene, J gene, D gene, CDR3 protein, CDR3 DNA. The D gene is left open where the match is weak. The listing skips clone size in some rows; elsewhere it reads once, few, many or a size class.

>NA|TRBV10-1|TRBJ2-1|NA
CASSESKGSVVGNEQFF
TGCGCCAGCAGTGAGTCCAAGGGATCAGTAGTAGGGAATGAGCAGTTCTTC
>NA|TRBV7-2|TRBJ1-3|NA
CASASQGSGNTIYF
TGTGCCAGCGCATCTCAGGGATCTGGAAACACCATATATTTT
>NA|TRBV9|TRBJ1-6|NA
CASSARTVDSPLHF
TGTGCCAGCAGCGCTAGGACAGTTGATTCACCCCTCCACTTT
>NA|TRBV4-2|TRBJ2-3|TRBD1
CASMGQGTDTQYF
TGTGCCAGCATGGGACAGGGAACAGATACGCAGTATTTT
>NA|TRBV7-8|TRBJ1-4|NA
CASSLNTPTNEKLFF
TGTGCCAGCAGCTTAAACACTCCAACTAATGAAAAACTGTTTTTT
>NA|TRBV10-2|TRBJ2-1|NA
CASSARGNQGNEQFF
TGCGCCAGCAGTGCAAGAGGGAACCAGGGGAATGAGCAGTTCTTC
>NA|TRBV21-1|TRBJ2-1|NA
CASTSRQGARNEQFF
TGTGCCAGCACTTCAAGACAGGGGGCACGGAATGAGCAGTTCTTC
>NA|TRBV7-2|TRBJ1-1|NA
CASSSGGNTEAFF
TGTGCCAGCAGCTCCGGGGGGAACACTGAAGCTTTCTTT
>NA|TRBV30|TRBJ2-7|NA
CAWSSGFYEQYF
TGTGCCTGGAGTAGCGGCTTCTACGAGCAGTACTTC
>once|TRBV7-2|TRBJ2-7|TRBD2
CASSPSSGGLEQYF
TGTGCCAGCAGCCCCTCTAGCGGGGGACTCGAGCAGTACTTC
>NA|TRBV28|TRBJ1-1|TRBD1
CASSPVGTGPNTEAFF
TGTGCCAGCAGCCCGGTAGGGACAGGGCCGAACACTGAAGCTTTCTTT
>NA|TRBV6-5|TRBJ1-1|NA
CASSYEALNTEAFF
TGTGCCAGCAGTTACGAGGCCTTGAACACTGAAGCTTTCTTT
>NA|TRBV30|TRBJ2-7|NA
CAWRGYTYEQYF
TGTGCCTGGAGAGGGTATACCTACGAGCAGTACTTC
>NA|TRBV27|TRBJ1-1|NA
CASSFGSGTEAFF
TGTGCCAGCAGTTTCGGGTCAGGCACTGAAGCTTTCTTT
>NA|TRBV10-1|TRBJ2-7|NA
CASRLDSSYEQYF
TGCGCCAGCCGCTTGGACAGCAGCTACGAGCAGTACTTC
>NA|TRBV30|TRBJ2-3|TRBD1
CAGTGGTTSTDTQYF
TGTGCCGGGACAGGGGGGACAACTAGCACAGATACGCAGTATTTT
>few|TRBV9|TRBJ2-5|NA
CASSEGGGQIYQETQYF
TGTGCCAGCAGCGAGGGAGGGGGGCAGATCTACCAAGAGACCCAGTACTTC
>NA|TRBV27|TRBJ2-7|NA
CASSLSRSYEQYF
TGTGCCAGCAGTCTCTCCCGGAGCTACGAGCAGTACTTC
>NA|TRBV5-1|TRBJ2-2|NA
CASSFSGNTGELFF
TGCGCCAGCAGCTTCTCAGGGAACACCGGGGAGCTGTTTTTT
>NA|TRBV11-3|TRBJ2-3|NA
CASSLDGGADTQYF
TGTGCCAGCAGCTTAGACGGAGGAGCGGATACGCAGTATTTT
>once|TRBV30|TRBJ2-1|TRBD1
CAWVKTGPAIEQFF
TGTGCCTGGGTGAAGACAGGGCCGGCGATTGAGCAGTTCTTC
>NA|TRBV9|TRBJ2-2|TRBD1
CASSVFGTGNTGELFF
TGTGCCAGCAGCGTATTCGGGACAGGGAACACCGGGGAGCTGTTTTTT
>NA|TRBV7-2|TRBJ1-2|NA
CASSFPGLGQYGYTF
TGTGCCAGCAGCTTCCCGGGTTTGGGCCAATATGGCTACACCTTC